The clone carrying this TCR beta chain appeared a few times. The antigen is unknown. V shed 5 bases and J shed 7 bases, with 11 bases lying between them. This CDR3 spans 13 amino acids. Germline-derived CDR1 and CDR2 are SEHNR and FQNEAQ (reference sequence). Both iRepertoire HTBI primers and Arm-PCR of CDR3 regions were used to build the TCR beta libraries. TCRdb ran MiXCR on the multiplex PCR reads and lists one entry per CDR3 protein. The sample consists of 240,000 or so distinct CDR3 sequences, 20% to 25% of them appearing once. The sample belongs to a study of regulatory T cells in long-lasting Graves disease. Regarding the study as a whole: Persistent Graves' patients showed reduced TCR diversity versus newly diagnosed patients. Persistent disease samples used TRBV28, TRBJ1-2 and TRBJ2-5 preferentially. Persistent patients shared more public clonotypes (about 3,000) than newly diagnosed patients (966).

Sample time point: newly diagnosed GD, antithyroid drugs for less than 3 months. PBMCs provided the RNA from which the TCR library was made. Staff took around 9.7 milliliters of peripheral blood and put it into EDTA tubes. This rearrangement joins TRBV7-9 to TRBJ2-2; perhaps TRBD1 as D (5 bases). Sequencing used peripheral blood mononuclear cells (PBMCs), obtained at new diagnosis, from a patient treated with antithyroid drugs. The receptor comes from a female donor with Graves disease. This CDR3 reads CASSLRVGGELFF. CDR3 sequence (DNA): TGTGCCAGCAGCCTCAGGGTTGGCGGGGAGCTGTTTTTT. The whole variable domain, filled in from reference TRBV7-9 and TRBJ2-2, reads DTGVSQNPRHKITKRGQNVTFRCDPISEHNRLYWYRQTLGQGPEFLTYFQNEAQLEKSRLLSDRFSAERPKGSFSTLEIQRTEQGDSAMYLCASSLRVGGELFFGEGSRLTVL.